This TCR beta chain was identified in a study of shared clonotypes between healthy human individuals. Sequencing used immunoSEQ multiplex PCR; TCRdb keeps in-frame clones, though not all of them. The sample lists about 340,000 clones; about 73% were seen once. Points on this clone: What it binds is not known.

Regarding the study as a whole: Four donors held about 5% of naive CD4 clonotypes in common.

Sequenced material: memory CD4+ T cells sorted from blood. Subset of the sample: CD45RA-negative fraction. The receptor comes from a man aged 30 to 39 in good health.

For the CDR3, the DNA is TGCGCCAGCAGCTTGGAGCAGGGTTCCGGGGAGCTGTTTTTT. Encoded protein: CASSLEQGSGELFF. This chain uses TRBV5-1 with TRBJ2-2; D possibly corresponds to TRBD1 (5 bases). V was trimmed by 0 bases and J by 6 bases, leaving 9 bases between them. CDR1 and CDR2 (germline): SGHRS, YFSETQ. The CDR3 extends over 14 amino acids.